The next 21 T cell receptor beta chains were all read from a single sample in a study of cytomegalovirus exposure and HLA in healthy donors. Vbeta (60) and Jbeta (13) primers were used in the PCR. The protocol was immunoSEQ multiplex PCR, while the TCRdb copy is restricted to in-frame clones and leaves out a portion. This sample has about 94,000 clones, with 77% found just once. Sequencing input: PBMCs. The receptors originated from a man aged 25 to 40 in good health and CMV-seronegative.

This clone was observed a single time. V usage is TRBV14 and J usage is TRBJ2-2, with TRBD2 matching over 7 bases. This CDR3 contains 16 residues. V was pared by 4 bases and J by 0 bases, with 5 bases of the junction left unmatched. The germline V gene encodes CDR1 SGHDN and CDR2 FVKESK. CDR3 in DNA: TGTGCCAGCAGCCCCGGGGGGACGGCGAACACCGGGGAGCTGTTTTTT. Amino acid sequence: CASSPGGTANTGELFF.

Only a few counts were recorded for this clone. The gene calls are TRBV19 and TRBJ2-1; TRBD2 matches at 11 bases. Germline V lookup: CDR1 LNHDA, CDR2 SQIVND (reference sequence). The CDR3 has 17 amino acids. J lost 3 bases, V lost 0 bases, and 4 bases had no gene match. For the CDR3, the DNA is TGTGCCAGTAGTATAGATCTCGGGACTAGCGGCTACAATGAGCAGTTCTTC. This encodes CASSIDLGTSGYNEQFF.

The V gene is TRBV6-5, the J gene TRBJ1-2; a possible D gene is TRBD1 (5 bases). Trimming pared 5 bases from V and 7 bases from J, leaving 8 bases between. The CDR3 has 11 amino acids. The V gene's germline CDR1 is MNHEY and CDR2 SVGAGI. CDR3 amino acids: CASSQGVGYTF. The CDR3 nucleotides are TGTGCCAGCAGTCAAGGGGTTGGCTACACCTTC.

The chain uses TRBV30 and TRBJ2-1; 8 nucleotides agree with TRBD1. With V trimmed by 7 bases and J by 5 bases, 10 bases remained unmatched. There are 14 residues in the CDR3. The V gene's germline CDR1 is GTSNPN and CDR2 SVGIG (reference sequence). The CDR3 DNA reads as TGTGCCTTAGGACAGGGACGGATTAACAATGAGCAGTTCTTC. Its translation: CALGQGRINNEQFF.

This chain uses TRBV7-2 with TRBJ2-2, with 11 positions matching TRBD2. CDR1 SGHTA and CDR2 FQGNSA come from the germline V gene. The CDR3 consists of 16 residues. Losses at the gene ends were 6 bases for V and 2 bases for J; bases not matched to a gene: 5. The CDR3 DNA reads as TGTGCCAGCAGTATAGCGGGAGGGGGAAACACCGGGGAGCTGTTTTTT. Its protein product is CASSIAGGGNTGELFF.

The rearrangement links TRBV7-2 to TRBJ1-2; 10 nucleotides match TRBD1. Germline CDR1 SGHTA, CDR2 FQGNSA. V was clipped by 1 base and J by 7 bases; unmatched bases: 3. The CDR3 sequence is 14 residues long. This CDR3 is CASSLDGTGVGYTF. The CDR3 DNA reads as TGTGCCAGCAGCTTAGACGGGACAGGGGTTGGCTACACCTTC.

This chain links TRBV27 with TRBJ2-5, with TRBD2 identical over 7 bases. This CDR3 has 15 residues. The germline gives CDR1 MNHEY, CDR2 SMNVEV (reference sequence). J gave up 4 bases and V 8 bases, and 13 bases lay outside the gene matches. The CDR3: CASSFGGRAGETQYF. DNA of the CDR3: TGTGCCAGCTCCTTTGGGGGGAGGGCCGGAGAGACCCAGTACTTC.

The CDR3 here is CSATGNYGYTF. The CDR3 DNA reads as TGCAGTGCTACGGGGAATTATGGCTACACCTTC. The V and J genes are TRBV20-1 and TRBJ1-2; D ambiguous. The CDR3 is 11 residues long. V was clipped by 4 bases and J by 5 bases, with 8 bases between them. Looked up from germline, CDR1 is DFQATT and CDR2 is SNEGSKA (reference sequence).

As for this clone: The sample has other DNA sequences that encode this CDR3 too. This chain links TRBV5-1 with TRBJ2-7, with D possibly being TRBD1 (6 bases). CDR3 size: 13 residues. Looked up from germline, CDR1 is SGHRS and CDR2 is YFSETQ. Trimming removed 6 bases from V and 2 bases from J, with 12 bases in between. CDR3 nucleotide sequence: TGCGCCAGCAAGTGGGACACGGCCTACGAGCAGTACTTC. Translating it yields CASKWDTAYEQYF.

V gene TRBV4-2 combines with J gene TRBJ1-6, with 7 bases fitting TRBD1. Germline loops: CDR1 LGHNA, CDR2 YNFKEQ. The CDR3 length is 15 residues. Losses at the gene ends were 3 bases for V and 8 bases for J; bases not matched to a gene: 7. CDR3 sequence: CASSHSGQSYSPLHF. The CDR3 DNA is TGTGCCAGCAGCCATTCGGGACAGTCATATTCACCCCTCCACTTT.

The V and J genes are TRBV28 and TRBJ1-3; 9 bases are shared with TRBD1. V lost 5 bases, J lost 4 bases, and 6 bases stayed unmatched. This CDR3 has 15 residues. From germline, CDR1 is MDHEN and CDR2 SYDVKM. CDR3 bases: TGTGCCAGCAGTGAACAGGGGGCGCACGGAAACACCATATATTTT. This codes for CASSEQGAHGNTIYF.

The chain couples TRBV4-2 to TRBJ1-5; 9 positions agree with TRBD1. Trimming took 1 base from V and 6 from J; bases not matched to a gene: 7. The CDR3 is 16 amino acids. In germline, CDR1 is LGHNA, CDR2 YNFKEQ. This CDR3 is CASSQGYGTGFQPQHF. The CDR3 nucleotides read TGTGCCAGCAGCCAAGGCTATGGGACAGGGTTTCAGCCCCAGCATTTT.

The DNA for the CDR3 is TGTGCCAGTACTCGTGAGGGCACTGAAGCTTTCTTT. It codes for CASTREGTEAFF. The rearrangement links TRBV19 to TRBJ1-1; no reliable D call. This CDR3 contains 12 residues. Germline CDR1 LNHDA, CDR2 SQIVND (reference sequence). V was shortened by 7 bases and J by 4 bases, with 10 bases between the two germline ends.

The rearrangement joins TRBV18 to TRBJ2-7, with 9 bases aligning to TRBD2. Losses at the gene ends were 2 bases for V and 0 bases for J; bases not matched to a gene: 2. Germline assignment: CDR1 KGHSH and CDR2 LQKENI. The length of the CDR3 is 15 residues. The CDR3: CASSPGGLASYEQYF. The CDR3 DNA reads as TGTGCCAGCTCACCAGGGGGACTAGCCTCCTACGAGCAGTACTTC.

The chain is built from TRBV5-1 and TRBJ1-1; maybe TRBD1 (6 bases). The germline CDR1 and CDR2 sequences are SGHRS and YFSETQ. The germline V and J ends were trimmed by 4 bases and 1 base, with 17 bases remaining between them. This CDR3 comprises 16 residues. The CDR3 here is CASSPGTGHPNTEAFF. CDR3 sequence (DNA): TGCGCCAGCAGCCCAGGAACGGGACACCCGAACACTGAAGCTTTCTTT. Together with reference TRBV5-1 and TRBJ1-1, the CDR3 gives the full variable domain: KAGVTQTPRYLIKTRGQQVTLSCSPISGHRSVSWYQQTPGQGLQFLFEYFSETQRNKGNFPGRFSGRQFSNSRSEMNVSTLELGDSALYLCASSPGTGHPNTEAFFGQGTRLTVV.

V gene TRBV30 combines with J gene TRBJ1-5, with 7 bases aligning to TRBD1. Germline CDR1 GTSNPN, CDR2 SVGIG (reference sequence). This CDR3 is 14 amino acids long. V shed 3 bases and J 2 bases; nucleotides not matched to a gene: 4. The CDR3 region has the DNA TGTGCCTGGAGCGGTACAGGGGGCAATCAGCCCCAGCATTTT. The encoded protein is CAWSGTGGNQPQHF.

This clone was counted between two and nine times. The V and J genes are TRBV7-6 and TRBJ2-1; 9 bases line up with TRBD1. This CDR3 is built from 16 residues. The V segment lost 5 bases and the J segment 1 base; nucleotides outside the gene matches: 6. CDR1 is SGHVS and CDR2 is FNYEAQ in the germline V gene. The chain's CDR3 is CASSPSGTGSYNEQFF. The CDR3 bases are TGTGCCAGCAGCCCCTCGGGGACAGGGTCCTACAATGAGCAGTTCTTC.

The J gene is TRBJ2-3, the V gene TRBV7-9; 8 bases align to TRBD2. Germline CDR1 reads SEHNR; CDR2 reads FQNEAQ (reference sequence). The CDR3 spans 19 residues. Trimming cost V 2 bases and J 0 bases; bases outside gene matches: 13. CDR3 sequence reads: CASSLRRLRLANSTDTQYF. CDR3 in DNA: TGTGCCAGCAGCTTAAGGCGACTGAGACTAGCGAATAGCACAGATACGCAGTATTTT. The variable domain in full, completed from reference TRBV7-9 and TRBJ2-3, reads DTGVSQNPRHKITKRGQNVTFRCDPISEHNRLYWYRQTLGQGPEFLTYFQNEAQLEKSRLLSDRFSAERPKGSFSTLEIQRTEQGDSAMYLCASSLRRLRLANSTDTQYFGPGTRLTVL.

This chain connects TRBV28 to TRBJ1-3; TRBD1 agrees at 10 bases. The V gene's germline CDR1 is MDHEN and CDR2 SYDVKM. V lost 3 bases, J lost 0 bases, and 8 bases stayed unmatched. CDR3 length: 18 residues. Here the CDR3 DNA reads TGTGCCAGCAGTTTTCTTGACAGGGGGCTCTTCTCTGGAAACACCATATATTTT. Its translation is CASSFLDRGLFSGNTIYF.

This CDR3 reads CASSGGTVGYEQYF. The CDR3 region has the DNA TGTGCCAGCAGCGGGGGGACAGTAGGGTACGAGCAGTACTTC. The chain employs TRBV5-4 and TRBJ2-7; tentative D call: TRBD1 (7 bases). Germline V gene sequence: CDR1 SGHNT, CDR2 YYREEE (reference sequence). V lost 4 bases to trimming and J lost 4 bases, with 15 bases between them. The CDR3 is made up of 14 amino acids.

The chain carries TRBV5-1 and TRBJ1-1; possible D gene TRBD1, 5 bases. The CDR3 loop spans 12 amino acids. Trimming took 6 bases from V and 1 from J, leaving 7 bases between them. The germline V gene encodes CDR1 SGHRS and CDR2 YFSETQ. The CDR3 nucleotides are TGCGCCAGCACAGGGTGGAACACTGAAGCTTTCTTT. Its translation: CASTGWNTEAFF.